These 10 T cell receptor beta chains were sequenced from one sample in a study of neoadjuvant nivolumab and ipilimumab in lung cancer. TCRdb keeps only in-frame clones here, not all; method: immunoSEQ multiplex PCR. The data hold fewer than 4,500 clones, with roughly 76% observed a single time. The specimen was normal lung tissue adjacent to the tumor, collected after neoadjuvant nivolumab, alone or with ipilimumab, at or shortly before surgery. Receptor source: an adult with non-small cell lung cancer. Some clones in this sample may be carry-over from other donors' samples.

This clone came up once. The rearrangement uses TRBV10-3 and TRBJ2-1; 7 bases are a match to TRBD2. The CDR3 length is 14 residues. Per germline, CDR1 ENHRY and CDR2 SYGVKD. After removal of 10 bases from V and 6 bases from J, the junction contained 12 bases not matched to a gene. The CDR3 is CATDPRGGRNEQFF. DNA for the CDR3: TGTGCCACCGATCCGCGCGGGGGACGCAATGAGCAGTTCTTC.

The gene calls are TRBV30 and TRBJ2-7; 9 nucleotides align to TRBD1. The junction had 11 bases not matched to a gene; V was cut back by 3 bases and J by 5 bases. The CDR3 spans 15 residues. CDR1 is GTSNPN and CDR2 is SVGIG in the germline V gene (reference sequence). CDR3: CAWRQWTGERNEQYF. The CDR3 region has the DNA TGTGCCTGGAGACAGTGGACAGGGGAGAGGAACGAGCAGTACTTC.

The gene calls are TRBV2 and TRBJ2-7; the match to TRBD2 covers 9 bases. CDR1 is SNHLY and CDR2 is FYNNEI in the germline V gene. With 5 bases clipped from V and 7 bases from J, the junction kept 9 bases outside the gene matches. The CDR3 covers 14 residues. This CDR3 is CASSRNSGGREQYF. DNA for the CDR3: TGTGCCAGCAGTAGAAACAGCGGGGGGCGGGAGCAGTACTTC.

The chain couples TRBV5-4 to TRBJ1-5; 7 positions agree with TRBD1. V was pared by 5 bases and J by 3 bases, with 5 bases of the junction left unmatched. Per the germline V gene, CDR1 is SGHNT and CDR2 is YYREEE (reference sequence). CDR3 size: 14 residues. The CDR3 bases are TGTGCCAGCAGTCGACAGGGCGACAATCAGCCCCAGCATTTT. This sequence encodes CASSRQGDNQPQHF.

In this sample, this clone turned up once. J is TRBJ1-6 and V is TRBV5-1, with a weak D call TRBD1 (5 bases). The V end lost 4 bases, the J end lost 0 bases, and 11 bases lay between the germline ends. CDR1 and CDR2 (germline): SGHRS, YFSETQ. The CDR3 length is 16 residues. The CDR3 reads CASSGGSGSYNSPLHF. The CDR3 DNA reads TGCGCCAGCAGCGGGGGGTCCGGCTCCTATAATTCACCCCTCCACTTT.

This sequence joins TRBV7-8 and TRBJ1-5, with no clear D. V gave up 5 bases and J gave up 5 bases, with 19 bases separating them. This CDR3 has 16 amino acids. Germline loops: CDR1 SGHVS, CDR2 FQNEAQ. Written as DNA, the CDR3 is TGTGCCAGCAGCCCAATTCCGGTGGCAGGCGATCAGCCCCAGCATTTT. It yields the protein CASSPIPVAGDQPQHF.

The J gene is TRBJ1-6, the V gene TRBV18; D is ambiguous. The V end lost 5 bases, the J end lost 8 bases, and 10 bases lay between the germline ends. The V gene's germline CDR1 is KGHSH and CDR2 LQKENI. The CDR3 is made up of 13 amino acids. CDR3 protein: CASSSGVDSPLHF. The DNA of the CDR3 is TGTGCCAGCTCATCCGGGGTAGATTCACCCCTCCACTTT.

This chain joins TRBV15 and TRBJ2-1; no firm D call. Deletions cut 1 base from V and 14 bases from J, with 12 bases between. This CDR3 has 12 amino acids. Germline-derived CDR1 and CDR2 are LNHNV and YYDKDF (reference sequence). CDR3 in DNA: TGTGCCACCAGCAGAGGCCTTAGGCAGGAGTTCTTC. Protein product: CATSRGLRQEFF.

The chain recombines TRBV12-5 with TRBJ2-1; D possibly corresponds to TRBD1 (5 bases). The CDR3 runs to 13 residues. V dropped 7 bases and J dropped 5 bases, with 12 bases sitting between them. Germline V gene data show CDR1 as LGHNT and CDR2 as FRNRAP. Written as DNA, the CDR3 is TGTGCTAGTGCCAAGACAGATCACAATGAGCAGTTCTTC. The encoded protein is CASAKTDHNEQFF.

The J gene is TRBJ2-7, the V gene TRBV6-1; D not resolved. V was trimmed by 4 bases and J by 2 bases, leaving 6 bases between them. CDR3 length: 12 amino acids. From germline, CDR1 is MNHNS and CDR2 SASEGT. DNA of the CDR3: TGTGCCAGCAGTGGACGGACCTACGAGCAGTACTTC. Translated: CASSGRTYEQYF.